This entry lists 12 T cell receptor beta chains sequenced from one sample in a study of identical twins. Each CDR3 protein is one row after TCRdb ran MiXCR on the 5' RACE reads. Found here are 460,000 or so distinct CDR3 sequences, 13% to 15% of them singletons; the top ten hold roughly 0.56%. These data also featured in a second study, about yellow fever vaccine responses in identical twins.

Input material: CD4+ T cells sorted from blood. All receptors come from a woman under 30 in good health.

V gene TRBV6-6 combines with J gene TRBJ2-7; D possibly corresponds to TRBD2 (7 bases). CDR1 MNHNY and CDR2 SVGAGI come from the germline V gene (reference sequence). This CDR3 is built from 12 residues. V shed 6 bases and J shed 7 bases, with 13 bases lying between them. The CDR3 protein is CASSREGGEQYF. CDR3 nucleotide sequence: TGTGCCAGCAGCCGCGAGGGGGGGGAGCAGTACTTC.

A few counts support this clonotype. The gene calls are TRBV3-1 and TRBJ1-2; D gene ambiguous. This CDR3 comprises 15 residues. V lost 0 bases to trimming and J lost 4 bases, with 12 bases between them. Germline V lookup: CDR1 LGHDT, CDR2 YNNKEL (reference sequence). The CDR3 DNA follows: TGTGCCAGCAGCCAAGAAACCCGATATCTCTATGGCTACACCTTC. Translating gives CASSQETRYLYGYTF.

There are a few counts of this clonotype. This chain connects TRBV28 to TRBJ2-7; D is uncertain. V lost 4 bases and J lost 6, with 7 bases in between. Germline values: CDR1 MDHEN, CDR2 SYDVKM. The CDR3 runs 11 residues. CDR3 protein: CASSSRLEQYF. CDR3 DNA: TGTGCCAGCAGTTCTCGACTCGAGCAGTACTTC.

This clonotype was seen more than once but under ten times. This chain joins TRBV12-3 or TRBV12-4 and TRBJ2-3; tentatively, D is TRBD1 (7 bases). The CDR3 contains 15 residues. The V gene lost 11 bases and the J gene lost 3 bases, with 21 bases spanning the gap. CDR3 nucleotide sequence: TGTGCCTGCTCAGGAGGGGGCCATCGGACAGATACGCAGTATTTT. This gives the protein CACSGGGHRTDTQYF.

This clonotype was detected a few times. V and J are TRBV25-1 and TRBJ2-5, with a tentative D call TRBD1 (6 bases). Trimming removed 11 bases from V and 3 bases from J, with 19 bases in between. Germline CDR1 is MGHDK and CDR2 is SYGVNS. This CDR3 has 14 amino acids. The CDR3 region is CAGHGTQDKETQYF. CDR3 DNA sequence: TGTGCCGGCCACGGGACACAGGATAAAGAGACCCAGTACTTC.

This chain uses TRBV7-8 with TRBJ2-1; D gene ambiguous. V was shortened by 5 bases and J by 5 bases, with 10 bases between the two germline ends. This CDR3 is 13 amino acids long. Germline CDR1 and CDR2: SGHVS and FQNEAQ. The CDR3 bases are TGTGCCAGCAGCATCAACACAAACAATGAGCAGTTCTTC. Its protein product is CASSINTNNEQFF.

The chain uses TRBV4-3 and TRBJ2-2; either TRBD1 or TRBD2 may fit D (5 bases each). Germline CDR1 reads LGHNA; CDR2 reads YSLEER. V was trimmed by 4 bases and J by 4 bases, leaving 7 bases between them. This CDR3 has 13 amino acids. In DNA, the CDR3 is TGCGCCAGCAGCCGGGACCTCACCGGGGAGCTGTTTTTT. Protein product: CASSRDLTGELFF.

The CDR3 DNA reads as TGTGCCAGCAGATATTGGACAGGGAATCGGAACGAGCAGTACTTC. Protein: CASRYWTGNRNEQYF. The J gene is TRBJ2-7, the V gene TRBV28, with 8 positions matching TRBD1. This CDR3 has 15 residues. Unmatched junction bases numbered 12, after V lost 6 bases and J lost 5 bases. Germline assignment: CDR1 MDHEN and CDR2 SYDVKM.

This clonotype appeared a few times. The chain has TRBV29-1 and TRBJ2-7, with D uncertain. Germline CDR1 reads SQVTM; CDR2 reads ANQGSEA. This CDR3 has 14 amino acids. Deletions cut 3 bases from V and 0 bases from J, with 12 bases between. This chain's CDR3 is CSVEDIYYSYEQYF. The CDR3 DNA reads as TGCAGCGTTGAGGATATTTACTACTCCTACGAGCAGTACTTC.

The rearrangement uses TRBV20-1 and TRBJ2-1; a weak D match, TRBD1 (5 bases). V lost 7 bases, J lost 0 bases, and 16 bases lay in between. Germline CDR1 and CDR2: DFQATT and SNEGSKA (reference sequence). This CDR3 is 15 amino acids long. The CDR3 protein is CSVRVRSSSYNEQFF. The CDR3 bases are TGCAGTGTCAGGGTGCGGTCTAGCTCCTACAATGAGCAGTTCTTC.

V usage is TRBV27 and J usage is TRBJ2-3; 9 bases match TRBD2. The CDR3 is 20 residues long. The germline gives CDR1 MNHEY, CDR2 SMNVEV (reference sequence). The V segment lost 0 bases and the J segment 1 base; nucleotides outside the gene matches: 14. The CDR3 coding sequence is TGTGCCAGCAGTTTATCTCTTGGGCTAGCGGGGATTATGGGCACAGATACGCAGTATTTT. Its protein is CASSLSLGLAGIMGTDTQYF.

The V gene is TRBV28, the J gene TRBJ2-4, with D possibly matching TRBD1 (7 bases). The V end was cut by 6 bases, the J end by 0 bases, with 12 bases between. Germline loops: CDR1 MDHEN, CDR2 SYDVKM. This CDR3 is built from 15 residues. CDR3 coding DNA: TGTGCCAGCAGCCCAGGGGGGACAGCCAAAAACATTCAGTACTTC. Translating it yields CASSPGGTAKNIQYF.